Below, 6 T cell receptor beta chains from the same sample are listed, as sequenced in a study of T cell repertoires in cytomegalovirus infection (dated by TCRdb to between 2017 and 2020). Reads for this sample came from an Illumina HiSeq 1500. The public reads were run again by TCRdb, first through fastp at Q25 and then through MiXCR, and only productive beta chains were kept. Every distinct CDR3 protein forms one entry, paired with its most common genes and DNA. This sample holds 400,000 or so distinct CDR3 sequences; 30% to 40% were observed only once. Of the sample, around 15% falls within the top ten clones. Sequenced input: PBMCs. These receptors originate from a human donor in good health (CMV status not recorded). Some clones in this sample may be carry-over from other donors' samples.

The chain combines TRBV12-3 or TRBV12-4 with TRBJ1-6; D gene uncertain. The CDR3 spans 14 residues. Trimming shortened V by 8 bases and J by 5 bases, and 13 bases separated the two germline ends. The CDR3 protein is CASARGDDNSPLHF. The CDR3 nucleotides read TGTGCCAGCGCTCGGGGAGACGATAATTCACCCCTCCACTTT.

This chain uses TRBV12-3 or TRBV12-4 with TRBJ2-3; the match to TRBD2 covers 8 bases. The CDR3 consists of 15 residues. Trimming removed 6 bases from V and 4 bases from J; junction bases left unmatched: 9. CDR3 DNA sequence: TGTGCCAGCAGCCCCCGGGGGGGCATCGCAGATACGCAGTATTTT. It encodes CASSPRGGIADTQYF.

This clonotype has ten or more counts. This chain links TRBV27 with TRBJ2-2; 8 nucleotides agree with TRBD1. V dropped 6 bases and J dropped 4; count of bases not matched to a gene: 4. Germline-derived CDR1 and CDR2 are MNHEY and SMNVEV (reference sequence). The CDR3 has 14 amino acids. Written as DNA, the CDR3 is TGTGCCAGCAGCGCAGGACAGGGCACCGGGGAGCTGTTTTTT. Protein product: CASSAGQGTGELFF.

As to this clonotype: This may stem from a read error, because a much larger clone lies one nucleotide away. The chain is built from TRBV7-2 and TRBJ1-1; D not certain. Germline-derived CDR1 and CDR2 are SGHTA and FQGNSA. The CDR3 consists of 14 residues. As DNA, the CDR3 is TGTGCCAGCAGTTATGATAATCTCAACACTGAAGCTGTCTTT. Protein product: CASSYDNLNTEAVF.

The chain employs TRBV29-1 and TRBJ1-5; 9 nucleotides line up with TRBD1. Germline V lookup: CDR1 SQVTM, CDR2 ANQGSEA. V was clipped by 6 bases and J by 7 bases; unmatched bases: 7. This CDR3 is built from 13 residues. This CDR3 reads CSVREGTGQPQHF. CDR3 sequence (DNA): TGCAGCGTCAGGGAGGGGACAGGGCAGCCCCAGCATTTT.

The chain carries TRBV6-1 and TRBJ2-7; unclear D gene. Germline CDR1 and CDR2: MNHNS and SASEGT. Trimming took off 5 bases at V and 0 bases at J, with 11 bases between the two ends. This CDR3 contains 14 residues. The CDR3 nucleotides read TGTGCCAGCAGTCTCTTACTACCCTCCTACGAGCAGTACTTC. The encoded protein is CASSLLLPSYEQYF.